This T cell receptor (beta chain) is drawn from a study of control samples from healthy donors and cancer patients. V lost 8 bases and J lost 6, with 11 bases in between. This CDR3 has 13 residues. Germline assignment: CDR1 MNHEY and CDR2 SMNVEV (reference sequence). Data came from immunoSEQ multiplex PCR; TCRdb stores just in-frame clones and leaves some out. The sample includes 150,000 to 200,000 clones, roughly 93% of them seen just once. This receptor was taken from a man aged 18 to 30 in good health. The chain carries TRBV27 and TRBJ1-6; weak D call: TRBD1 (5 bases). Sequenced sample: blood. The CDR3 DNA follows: TGTGCCAGCCGTCGGGACTTTAATTCACCCCTCCACTTT. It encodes CASRRDFNSPLHF.